The subject of this entry is one TCR beta chain. What antigen it recognizes has not been identified. Base qualities are not provided; no much larger clone lies one nucleotide away. The data originate from a study of blood T cell repertoires in COVID-19 (dated by TCRdb to 2018 to 2021). In terms of the full investigation: The collaborator samples originated in the United States, Italy and Spain and spanned the acute and convalescent phases of COVID-19. HLA class I and class II types, where available, came from metadata supplied by the sample provider rather than from assay-based typing. Samples were obtained from the ongoing ImmuneRACE study (first 160 participants) and from roughly 1,300 subjects provided by 6 global collaborators. The material from the prospective study consisted of cDNA or gDNA derived from T cells, B-cell-depleted T cells, or PBMCs. The repertoires were released in a freely available public database intended as a resource for research on the immune response to SARS-CoV-2. The sample metadata nearly always contained a de-identified subject ID, COVID-19 status, age in years and sex. Subjects who had been exposed to COVID-19, were actively infected with it, or had recovered from it provided the deeply sampled blood TCRbeta repertoires that made up the dataset. Paper-wide results and their limitations: The amount of clinical and demographic metadata varied by source and participant and was provided uncurated.

Participants in the prospective study were enrolled through a virtual design, were aged roughly 18 to 100 years, and lived in about 25 United States geographic areas. To assign participants to cohorts, the prospective study relied on clinical history that participants themselves reported in a screening survey and a study questionnaire. Exposed participants had been in contact, within 2 weeks of entering the study, with a person who had a PCR-confirmed or clinician-diagnosed case of COVID-19. In the prospective study, whole blood, serum and a nasopharyngeal or oropharyngeal swab were collected from each participant by mobile phlebotomists. Prospective study participants could optionally give additional blood draws and questionnaires over an approximately 2-month period. Before DNA extraction, prospective study blood samples were shipped either frozen or at room temperature. The immunoSEQ Assay, a bias-controlled multiplex PCR, was used to amplify TCRbeta CDR3 regions from genomic DNA. For the original study's pipeline: The number of nucleated cells in each sample was estimated by amplification of reference gene primers within the assay. To quantify the absolute abundance of each unique TCRbeta CDR3 rearrangement, sequence reads were collapsed and filtered. For each sample, productive Simpson clonality was calculated by taking the square root of Simpson's diversity index across productive rearrangements. The table was pulled from immuneACCESS by TCRdb, which kept in-frame rearrangements only. Such tables lose some clones; where checked, under half of the loss comes from unresolved V genes, and the rest has no known cause. V, J and clone size are those of that table, while D and trimming were read from the DNA. This sample gives some 180,000 clones in total; nearly 80% of them show up just once. The leading ten clones occupy approximately 14% of the sample.

V was cut back by 0 bases and J by 6 bases, leaving a gap of 12 bases between them. The CDR3 runs 14 amino acids, cysteine and phenylalanine included. Of the read, only the CDR3 DNA is kept; its 42 bases are in frame from base 1. CDR1 and CDR2 are read off the germline V gene as SGHDN and FVKESK. Recombination connected TRBV14 to TRBJ2-7; the best D guess is TRBD2, with 6 bases matching. The TCR sequence derives from a man in his 60s who had been exposed to COVID-19. Input material: PBMCs or T cells enriched from blood (not recorded which). The sequenced DNA: TGTGCCAGCAGCCAAGATCTAAAGACTAGCGAGCAGTACTTC. It translates as CASSQDLKTSEQYF.